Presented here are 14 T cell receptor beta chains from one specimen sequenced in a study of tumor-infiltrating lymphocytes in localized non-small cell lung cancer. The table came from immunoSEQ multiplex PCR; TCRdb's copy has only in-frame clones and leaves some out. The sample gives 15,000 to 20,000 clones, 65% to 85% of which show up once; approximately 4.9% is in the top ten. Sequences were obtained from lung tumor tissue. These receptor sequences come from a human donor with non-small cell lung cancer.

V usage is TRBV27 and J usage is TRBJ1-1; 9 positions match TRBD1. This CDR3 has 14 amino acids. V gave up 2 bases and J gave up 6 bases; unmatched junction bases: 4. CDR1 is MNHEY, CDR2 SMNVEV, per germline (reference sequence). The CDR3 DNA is TGTGCCAGCAGTTTAAGGGACAGGGCTCCTGAAGCTTTCTTT. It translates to CASSLRDRAPEAFF.

The CDR3 sequence is CASSPTRAGGYEQYF. For the CDR3, the DNA is TGTGCCAGCTCACCCACCCGGGCAGGGGGATACGAGCAGTACTTC. This sequence joins TRBV18 and TRBJ2-7; 7 nucleotides align to TRBD1. Germline values: CDR1 KGHSH, CDR2 LQKENI. J lost 4 bases, V lost 3 bases, and 9 bases had no gene match. The CDR3 has 15 amino acids.

This CDR3 is CASSLPDPQGTQYF. Here the CDR3 DNA reads TGTGCCAGCAGCTTGCCGGACCCGCAGGGTACGCAGTATTTT. The chain carries TRBV5-5 and TRBJ2-3; weak D call: TRBD1 (5 bases). Trimming took off 1 base at V and 8 bases at J, with 14 bases between the two ends. Germline loops: CDR1 SGHKS, CDR2 YYEKEE (reference sequence). The CDR3 is made up of 14 amino acids.

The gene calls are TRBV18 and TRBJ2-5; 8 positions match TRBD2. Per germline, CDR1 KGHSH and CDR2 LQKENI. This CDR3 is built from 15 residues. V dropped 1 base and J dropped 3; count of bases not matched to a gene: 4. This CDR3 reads CASSPQTSVEETQYF. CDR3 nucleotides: TGTGCCAGCTCACCACAGACTAGCGTTGAAGAGACCCAGTACTTC.

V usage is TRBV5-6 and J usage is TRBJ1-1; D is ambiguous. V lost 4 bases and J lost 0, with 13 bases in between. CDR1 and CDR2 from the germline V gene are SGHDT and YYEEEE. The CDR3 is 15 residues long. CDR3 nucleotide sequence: TGTGCCAGCAGCCCCCCGTGGCGAATGAACACTGAAGCTTTCTTT. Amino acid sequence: CASSPPWRMNTEAFF. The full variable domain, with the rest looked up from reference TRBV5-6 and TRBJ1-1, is DAGVTQSPTHLIKTRGQQVTLRCSPKSGHDTVSWYQQALGQGPQFIFQYYEEEERQRGNFPDRFSGHQFPNYSSELNVNALLLGDSALYLCASSPPWRMNTEAFFGQGTRLTVV.

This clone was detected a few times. The CDR3 DNA reads as TGTGCCAGCAGCCCCTTTGCAGGGGCCCAATATTCGGCTTTCTTT. Translation: CASSPFAGAQYSAFF. This chain connects TRBV4-2 to TRBJ1-1, with D maybe TRBD1 (6 bases). The germline V gene has CDR1 LGHNA and CDR2 YNFKEQ. Trimming removed 4 bases at V and 11 bases at J, with 23 bases between. The CDR3 length is 15 residues.

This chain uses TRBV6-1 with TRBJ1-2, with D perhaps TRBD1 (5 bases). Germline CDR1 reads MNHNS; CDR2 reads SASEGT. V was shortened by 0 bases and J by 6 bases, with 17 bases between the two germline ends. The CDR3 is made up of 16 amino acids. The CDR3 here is CASSEAGGRGQNGYTF. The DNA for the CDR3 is TGTGCCAGCAGTGAAGCGGGGGGTCGGGGCCAAAATGGCTACACCTTC.

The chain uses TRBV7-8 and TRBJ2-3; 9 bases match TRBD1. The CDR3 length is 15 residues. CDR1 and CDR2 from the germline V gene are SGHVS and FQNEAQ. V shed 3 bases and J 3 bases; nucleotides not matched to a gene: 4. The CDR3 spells CASSFEQGATDTQYF. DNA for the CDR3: TGTGCCAGCAGCTTTGAACAGGGGGCGACAGATACGCAGTATTTT.

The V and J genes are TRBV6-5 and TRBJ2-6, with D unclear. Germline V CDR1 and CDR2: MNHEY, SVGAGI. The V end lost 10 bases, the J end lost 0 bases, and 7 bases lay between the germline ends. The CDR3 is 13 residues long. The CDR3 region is CATLNSGANVLTF. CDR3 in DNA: TGTGCCACCCTAAACTCTGGGGCCAACGTCCTGACTTTC.

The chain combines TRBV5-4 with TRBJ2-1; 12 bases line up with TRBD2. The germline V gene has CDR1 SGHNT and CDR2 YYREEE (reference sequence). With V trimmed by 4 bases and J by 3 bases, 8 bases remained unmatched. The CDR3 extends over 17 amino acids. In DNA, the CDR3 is TGTGCCAGCAGCCCGGGACTAGCGGGTAGTTACTACAATGAGCAGTTCTTC. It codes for CASSPGLAGSYYNEQFF.

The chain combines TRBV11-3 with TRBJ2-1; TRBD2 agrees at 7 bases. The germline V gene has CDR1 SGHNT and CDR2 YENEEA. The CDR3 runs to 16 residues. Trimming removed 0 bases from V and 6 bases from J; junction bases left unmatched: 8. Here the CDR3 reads CASSLDPGLGTNEQFF. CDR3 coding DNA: TGTGCCAGCAGCTTAGATCCTGGACTAGGCACCAATGAGCAGTTCTTC.

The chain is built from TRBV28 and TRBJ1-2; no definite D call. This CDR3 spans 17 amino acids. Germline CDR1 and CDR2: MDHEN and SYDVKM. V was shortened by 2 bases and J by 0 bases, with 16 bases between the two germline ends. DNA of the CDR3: TGTGCCAGCAGTTTAAGGCAGATCCTAGTTACTAACTATGGCTACACCTTC. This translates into CASSLRQILVTNYGYTF.

CDR3 loop: CASGQGINEQFF. The CDR3 DNA is TGTGCCAGTGGCCAGGGGATCAATGAGCAGTTCTTC. The rearrangement joins TRBV6-6 to TRBJ2-1; the D gene is possibly TRBD1 (6 bases). Germline-derived CDR1 and CDR2 are MNHNY and SVGAGI (reference sequence). V was pared by 9 bases and J by 6 bases, with 12 bases between. This CDR3 spans 12 amino acids.

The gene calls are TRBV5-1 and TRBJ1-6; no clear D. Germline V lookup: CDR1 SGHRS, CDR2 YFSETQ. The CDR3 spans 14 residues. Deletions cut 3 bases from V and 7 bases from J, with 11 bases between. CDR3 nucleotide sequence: TGCGCCAGCAGCTCGATGGACGGGAATTCACCCCTCCACTTT. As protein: CASSSMDGNSPLHF.